The sequence of this T cell receptor beta chain was determined in a study of blood T cell repertoires in COVID-19. Whole-study context: The study drew acute and convalescent COVID-19 samples from the United States, Italy and Spain.

Concerning this clone itself: The identical CDR3 is also encoded by other nucleotide sequences in the sample.

Germline CDR1 is LGHDT and CDR2 is YNNKEL (reference sequence). This CDR3 comprises 15 residues. V was clipped by 3 bases and J by 0 bases, with 6 bases between them. TCRdb's copy holds only in-frame clones and misses some; the assay was immunoSEQ multiplex PCR. The sample shows about 150,000 clones, around 84% of them seen only once. This clonotype was obtained from a man aged 50 to 60 who had recovered from COVID-19. V and J are TRBV3-1 (or the pseudogene TRBV3-2) and TRBJ1-6; D not certain. The sequencing input was PBMCs or T cells enriched from blood (not recorded which). The CDR3 DNA sequence: TGTGCCAGCAGCCAGGGAGACTCCTATAATTCACCCCTCCACTTT. It codes for CASSQGDSYNSPLHF.